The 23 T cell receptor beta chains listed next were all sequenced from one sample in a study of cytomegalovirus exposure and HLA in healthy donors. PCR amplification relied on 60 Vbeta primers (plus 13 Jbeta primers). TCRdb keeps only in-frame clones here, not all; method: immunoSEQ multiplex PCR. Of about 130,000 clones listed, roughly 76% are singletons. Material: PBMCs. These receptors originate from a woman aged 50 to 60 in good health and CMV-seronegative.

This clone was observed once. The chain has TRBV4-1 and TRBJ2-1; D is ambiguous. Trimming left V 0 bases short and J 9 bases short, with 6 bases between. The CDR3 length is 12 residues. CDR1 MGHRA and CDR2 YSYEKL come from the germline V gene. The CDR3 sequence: CASSQDGGEQFF. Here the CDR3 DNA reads TGCGCCAGCAGCCAAGACGGCGGTGAGCAGTTCTTC.

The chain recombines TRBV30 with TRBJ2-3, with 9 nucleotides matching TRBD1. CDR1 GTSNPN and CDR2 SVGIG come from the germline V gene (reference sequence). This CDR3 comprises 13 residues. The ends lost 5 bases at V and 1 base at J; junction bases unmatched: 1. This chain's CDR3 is CAWDRGGTDTQYF. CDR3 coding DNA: TGTGCCTGGGACAGGGGGGGCACAGATACGCAGTATTTT.

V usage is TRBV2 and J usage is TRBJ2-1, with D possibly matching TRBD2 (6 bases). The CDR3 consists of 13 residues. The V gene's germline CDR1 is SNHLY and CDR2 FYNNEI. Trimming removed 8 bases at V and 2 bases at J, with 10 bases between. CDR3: CASRRGPYNEQFF. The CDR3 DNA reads TGTGCCAGCCGGAGGGGTCCCTACAATGAGCAGTTCTTC.

The CDR3 here is CASSLPHNEQFF. DNA of the CDR3: TGTGCCAGCAGCCTCCCCCACAATGAGCAGTTCTTC. The rearrangement links TRBV7-6 to TRBJ2-1; D unclear. CDR1 SGHVS and CDR2 FNYEAQ come from the germline V gene. V was trimmed by 5 bases and J by 5 bases, leaving 7 bases between them. The CDR3 covers 12 residues.

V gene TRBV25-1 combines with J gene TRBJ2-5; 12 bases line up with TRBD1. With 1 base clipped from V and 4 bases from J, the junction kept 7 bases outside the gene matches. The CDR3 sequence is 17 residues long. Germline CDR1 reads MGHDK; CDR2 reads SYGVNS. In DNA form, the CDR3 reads TGTGCCAGCAGTGAATTCCTTGGGACAGGGGGCAGAGAGACCCAGTACTTC. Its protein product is CASSEFLGTGGRETQYF.

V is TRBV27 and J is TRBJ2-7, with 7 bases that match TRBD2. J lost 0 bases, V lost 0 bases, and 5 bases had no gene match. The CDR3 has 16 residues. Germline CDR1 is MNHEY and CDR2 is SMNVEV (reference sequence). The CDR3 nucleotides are TGTGCCAGCAGTTTATCGCTAGCGGAACACTCCTACGAGCAGTACTTC. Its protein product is CASSLSLAEHSYEQYF.

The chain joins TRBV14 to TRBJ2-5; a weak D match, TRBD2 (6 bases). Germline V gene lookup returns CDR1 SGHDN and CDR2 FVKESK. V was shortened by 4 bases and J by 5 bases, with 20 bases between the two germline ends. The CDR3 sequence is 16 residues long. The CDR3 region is CASSLFSGTSGETQYF. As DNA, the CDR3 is TGTGCCAGCAGCCTGTTTAGCGGTACCTCGGGGGAGACCCAGTACTTC. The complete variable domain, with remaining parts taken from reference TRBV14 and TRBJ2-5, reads EAGVTQFPSHSVIEKGQTVTLRCDPISGHDNLYWYRRVMGKEIKFLLHFVKESKQDESGMPNNRFLAERTGGTYSTLKVQPAELEDSGVYFCASSLFSGTSGETQYFGPGTRLLVL.

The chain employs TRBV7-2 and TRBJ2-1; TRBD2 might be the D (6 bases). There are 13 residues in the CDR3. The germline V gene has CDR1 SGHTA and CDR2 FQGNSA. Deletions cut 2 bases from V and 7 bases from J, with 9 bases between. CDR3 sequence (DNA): TGTGCCAGCAGCTTACCTAGCGTTAATGAGCAGTTCTTC. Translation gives CASSLPSVNEQFF.

The CDR3 loop reads CASSLSGGTYNEQFF. CDR3 DNA sequence: TGTGCCAGCAGCTTATCGGGGGGGACGTACAATGAGCAGTTCTTC. The V and J genes are TRBV7-9 and TRBJ2-1; 8 bases are a match to TRBD2. CDR1 is SEHNR and CDR2 is FQNEAQ in the germline V gene (reference sequence). V gave up 2 bases and J gave up 4 bases; unmatched junction bases: 4. This CDR3 has 15 residues.

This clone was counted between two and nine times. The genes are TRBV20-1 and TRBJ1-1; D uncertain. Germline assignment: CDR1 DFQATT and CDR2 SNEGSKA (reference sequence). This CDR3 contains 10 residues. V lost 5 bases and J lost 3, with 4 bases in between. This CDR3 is CSAPDTEAFF. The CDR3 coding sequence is TGCAGTGCTCCCGACACTGAAGCTTTCTTT.

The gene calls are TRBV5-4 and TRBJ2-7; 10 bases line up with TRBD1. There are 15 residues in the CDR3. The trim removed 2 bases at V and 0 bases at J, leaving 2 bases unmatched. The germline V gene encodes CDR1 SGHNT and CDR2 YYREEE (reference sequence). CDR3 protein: CASSLDRGPSYEQYF. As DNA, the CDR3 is TGTGCCAGCAGCTTAGACAGGGGGCCCTCCTACGAGCAGTACTTC.

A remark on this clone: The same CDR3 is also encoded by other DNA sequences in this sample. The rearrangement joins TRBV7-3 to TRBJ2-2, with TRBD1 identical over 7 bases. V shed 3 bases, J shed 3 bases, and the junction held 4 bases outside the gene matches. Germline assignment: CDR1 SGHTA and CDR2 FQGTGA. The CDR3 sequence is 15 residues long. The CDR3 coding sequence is TGTGCCAGCAGCTTCAGTAGGGGGCACACCGGGGAGCTGTTTTTT. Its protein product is CASSFSRGHTGELFF. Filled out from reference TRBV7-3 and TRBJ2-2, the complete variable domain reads GAGVSQTPSNKVTEKGKYVELRCDPISGHTALYWYRQSLGQGPEFLIYFQGTGAADDSGLPNDRFFAVRPEGSVSTLKIQRTERGDSAVYLCASSFSRGHTGELFFGEGSRLTVL.

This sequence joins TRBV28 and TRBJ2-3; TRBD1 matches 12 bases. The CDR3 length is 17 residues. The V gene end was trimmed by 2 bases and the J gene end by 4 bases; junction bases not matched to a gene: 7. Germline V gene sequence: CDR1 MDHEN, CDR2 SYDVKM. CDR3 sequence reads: CASSLLGQGARADTQYF. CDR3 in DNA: TGTGCCAGCAGTTTACTGGGACAGGGGGCTCGCGCAGATACGCAGTATTTT.

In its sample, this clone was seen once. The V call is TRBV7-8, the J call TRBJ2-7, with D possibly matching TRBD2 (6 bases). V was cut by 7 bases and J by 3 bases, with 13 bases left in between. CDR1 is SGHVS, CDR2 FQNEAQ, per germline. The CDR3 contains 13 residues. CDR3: CASTPGSGYEQYF. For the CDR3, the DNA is TGTGCCAGCACCCCTGGTAGCGGCTACGAGCAGTACTTC.

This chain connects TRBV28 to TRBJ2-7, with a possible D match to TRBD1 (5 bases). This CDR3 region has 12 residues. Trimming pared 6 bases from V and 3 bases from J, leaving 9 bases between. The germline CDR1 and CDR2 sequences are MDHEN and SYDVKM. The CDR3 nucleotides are TGTGCCAGCAGCGTTGACAGCTACGAGCAGTACTTC. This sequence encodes CASSVDSYEQYF.

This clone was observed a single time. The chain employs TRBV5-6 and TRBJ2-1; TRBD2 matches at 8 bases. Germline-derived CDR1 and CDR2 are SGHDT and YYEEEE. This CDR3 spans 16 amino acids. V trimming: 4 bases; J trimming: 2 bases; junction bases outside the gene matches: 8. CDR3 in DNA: TGTGCCAGCAGCAGAAGCGGGAGCTGGGCCTACAATGAGCAGTTCTTC. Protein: CASSRSGSWAYNEQFF.

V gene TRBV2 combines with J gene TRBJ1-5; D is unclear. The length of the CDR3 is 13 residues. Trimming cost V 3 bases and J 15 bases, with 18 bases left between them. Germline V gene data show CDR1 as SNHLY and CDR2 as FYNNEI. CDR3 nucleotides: TGTGCCAGCAGTGAGTTTCAGGCCCAGGCATGGCATTTT. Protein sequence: CASSEFQAQAWHF.

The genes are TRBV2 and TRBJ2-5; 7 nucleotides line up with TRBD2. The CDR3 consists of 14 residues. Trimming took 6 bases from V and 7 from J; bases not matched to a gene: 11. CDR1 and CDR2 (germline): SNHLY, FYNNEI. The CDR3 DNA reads TGTGCCAGCAGGCCTCTAGCGACGGGGGGGACCCAGTACTTC. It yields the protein CASRPLATGGTQYF. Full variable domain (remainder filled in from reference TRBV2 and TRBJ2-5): EPEVTQTPSHQVTQMGQEVILRCVPISNHLYFYWYRQILGQKVEFLVSFYNNEISEKSEIFDDQFSVERPDGSNFTLKIRSTKLEDSAMYFCASRPLATGGTQYFGPGTRLLVL.

The CDR3 here is CASSFHGSGELFF. CDR3 nucleotide sequence: TGTGCCAGCAGCTTCCACGGTAGCGGGGAGCTGTTTTTT. The chain recombines TRBV7-3 with TRBJ2-2; D is uncertain. Trimming cost V 3 bases and J 7 bases, with 9 bases left between them. The CDR3 is 13 residues long. Germline loops: CDR1 SGHTA, CDR2 FQGTGA.

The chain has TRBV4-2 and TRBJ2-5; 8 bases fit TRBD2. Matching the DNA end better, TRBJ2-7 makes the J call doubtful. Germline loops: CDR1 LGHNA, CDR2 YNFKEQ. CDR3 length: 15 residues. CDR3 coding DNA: TGTGCCAGCAGCCAAGAACTAGCGGACTCCTACGAGCAGTACTTC. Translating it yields CASSQELADSYEQYF.

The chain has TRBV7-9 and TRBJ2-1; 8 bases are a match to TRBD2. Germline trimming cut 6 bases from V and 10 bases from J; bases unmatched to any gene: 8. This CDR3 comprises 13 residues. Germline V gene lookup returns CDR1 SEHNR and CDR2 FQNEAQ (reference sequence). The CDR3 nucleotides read TGTGCCAGCAGGAGGGGCGGGGGGCCCGAGCAGTTCTTC. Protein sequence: CASRRGGGPEQFF.

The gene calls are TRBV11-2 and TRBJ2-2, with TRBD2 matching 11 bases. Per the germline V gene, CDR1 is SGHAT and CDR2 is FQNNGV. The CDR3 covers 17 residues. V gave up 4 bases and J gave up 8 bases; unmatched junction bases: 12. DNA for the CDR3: TGTGCCAGCAGCTCTACGTTTCTAGCGGGGGGCCTGGGGGAGCTGTTTTTT. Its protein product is CASSSTFLAGGLGELFF.

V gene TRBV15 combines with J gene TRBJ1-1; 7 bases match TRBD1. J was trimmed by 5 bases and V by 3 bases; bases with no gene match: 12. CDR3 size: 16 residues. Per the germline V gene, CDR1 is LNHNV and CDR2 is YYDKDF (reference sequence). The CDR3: CATSSHLDRERTEAFF. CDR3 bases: TGTGCCACCAGCAGCCATCTAGACAGGGAACGAACTGAAGCTTTCTTT. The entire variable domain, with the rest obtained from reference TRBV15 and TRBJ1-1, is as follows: DAMVIQNPRYQVTQFGKPVTLSCSQTLNHNVMYWYQQKSSQAPKLLFHYYDKDFNNEADTPDNFQSRRPNTSFCFLDIRSPGLGDTAMYLCATSSHLDRERTEAFFGQGTRLTVV.